This TCR beta chain was identified during a study of early T cells in non-severe SARS-CoV-2 infection (dated by TCRdb to the early 2020s). About the study as a whole: TCR sequencing used bulk RNA from unsorted whole blood, so alpha and beta chains could not be paired. Overall study outcomes, separate from this receptor: VDJdb matching was skewed toward anti-spike CD8 responses and likely underestimated virus-specific expansions, missing private and CD4 specificities.

A few counts support this clonotype. Its antigen is not yet known. Base qualities are not at hand, and no much larger clone is one base apart. Receptor libraries were prepared by 5' RACE. The run used a NextSeq 500. To correct for sequencing error and PCR bias, the TCR library protocol tagged individual cDNA molecules with unique molecular identifiers. TCR alpha and beta chains were both sequenced, and the abundances of alpha and beta sequences in each sample were closely correlated with each other. In the authors' own workflow: V gene, J gene and CDR3 annotation of TCR sequences was performed with Decombinator V4. TCRs were defined as expanded if a significant change between any two time points was detected under a Poisson model with p below 0.0001. TCR abundances were normalised to the total number of TCRs sequenced per sample and expressed as counts per million. TRAV1-2 paired with TRAJ12, TRAJ20 or TRAJ33 defined MAIT TCRs, while TRAV10 paired with TRAJ18 defined iNKT TCRs. A search of VDJdb, accessed on 1 November 2021, was run for TCRs annotated to CMV, EBV and SARS-CoV-2, with TCRs annotated for multiple antigens excluded. Using fastp trimming at Q25 and MiXCR clonotype assembly, TCRdb reanalyzed the public sequencing data and kept in-frame beta chains. Rows are unified per CDR3 protein, each entry keeping the most common DNA and genes. It is TCRdb's table, rather than the study itself, that gives the V and J calls and clone size. Counted in this sample were approximately 76,000 distinct CDR3 sequences; 9% to 14% of them appeared once. The ten largest account for approximately 2.5% of the sample.

The study was a case-control design nested within a healthcare worker cohort in London, UK, with weekly nasopharyngeal swab PCR tests and blood sampling. Between 23 and 31 March 2020, the week of the UK lockdown, healthcare workers were enrolled and then followed up weekly for as long as 16 weeks. As encoded in the germline V gene, CDR1 is KGHSH while CDR2 is LQKENI. The CDR3 starts with the cysteine, ends with the phenylalanine, and has 11 residues. Only the CDR3 part of the read is kept: 33 bases, read in frame from the first base. At the junction V is shortened by 6 bases and J by 4 bases, with 6 bases in between.

The source is an adult who was a healthcare worker with PCR-confirmed SARS-CoV-2 infection or an uninfected control (not recorded which). Sequenced input: whole blood. Recombination joined TRBV18 with TRBJ1-2, with no confidently assigned D gene. The DNA sequence follows: TGTGCCAGCTCCACGACCTATGGCTACACCTTC. The translation is CASSTTYGYTF.